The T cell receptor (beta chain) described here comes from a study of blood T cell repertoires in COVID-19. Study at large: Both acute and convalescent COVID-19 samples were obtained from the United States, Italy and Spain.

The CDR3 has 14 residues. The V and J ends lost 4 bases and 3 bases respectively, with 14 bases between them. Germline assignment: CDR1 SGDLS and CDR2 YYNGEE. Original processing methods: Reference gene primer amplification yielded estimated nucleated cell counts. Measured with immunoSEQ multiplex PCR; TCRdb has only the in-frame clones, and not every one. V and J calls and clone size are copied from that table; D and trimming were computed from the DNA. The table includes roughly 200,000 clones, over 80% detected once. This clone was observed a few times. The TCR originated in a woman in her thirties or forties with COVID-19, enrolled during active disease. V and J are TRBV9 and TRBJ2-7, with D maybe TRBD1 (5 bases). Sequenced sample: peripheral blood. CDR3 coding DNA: TGTGCCAGCAGCCCCGCTACGGACAACTACGAGCAGTACTTC. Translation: CASSPATDNYEQYF.